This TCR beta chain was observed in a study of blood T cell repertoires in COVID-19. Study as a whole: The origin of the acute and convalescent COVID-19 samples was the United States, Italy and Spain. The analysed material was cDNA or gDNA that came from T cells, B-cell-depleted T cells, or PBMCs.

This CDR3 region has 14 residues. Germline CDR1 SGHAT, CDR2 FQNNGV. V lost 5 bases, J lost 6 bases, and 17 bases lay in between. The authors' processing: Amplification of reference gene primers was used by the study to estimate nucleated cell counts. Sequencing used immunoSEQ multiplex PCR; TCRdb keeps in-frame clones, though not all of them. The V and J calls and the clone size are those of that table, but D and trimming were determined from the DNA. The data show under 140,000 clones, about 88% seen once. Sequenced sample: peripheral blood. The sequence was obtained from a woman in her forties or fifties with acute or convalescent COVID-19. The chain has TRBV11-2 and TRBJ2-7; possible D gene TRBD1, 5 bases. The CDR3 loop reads CASSPHAGAPEQYF. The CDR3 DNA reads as TGTGCCAGCAGCCCGCACGCTGGGGCTCCCGAGCAGTACTTC.